One and the same sample provided the 6 T cell receptor beta chains below, sequenced in a study of T cell repertoires in cytomegalovirus infection. TCRdb analysed the reads with MiXCR anew, one entry per CDR3 protein. The data contain about 490,000 distinct CDR3 sequences, about 15% of them singletons. Material for sequencing was CD8+ T cells from PBMCs. Every receptor here comes from a human donor in good health (CMV status not recorded). Some clones in this sample may be carry-over from other donors' samples.

The chain uses TRBV9 and TRBJ2-2, with TRBD2 identical over 10 bases. The CDR3 is 15 amino acids. V lost 4 bases to trimming and J lost 4 bases; unmatched junction nucleotides: 4. CDR1 is SGDLS and CDR2 is YYNGEE in the germline V gene. This CDR3 reads CASSLAGGSTGELFF. For the CDR3, the DNA is TGTGCCAGCAGCTTAGCGGGAGGTTCCACCGGGGAGCTGTTTTTT.

This clonotype was recorded at least ten times. J is TRBJ2-7 and V is TRBV11-2, with 12 bases that match TRBD1. The length of the CDR3 is 17 residues. CDR1 is SGHAT and CDR2 is FQNNGV in the germline V gene. The V and J ends lost 6 bases and 0 bases, in that order; junction bases with no gene match: 9. CDR3 region: CASRPGTGGLSSYEQYF. In nucleotides, the CDR3 is TGTGCCAGCAGGCCCGGGACAGGGGGCTTAAGCTCCTACGAGCAGTACTTC. The full variable domain, completed using reference TRBV11-2 and TRBJ2-7, is EAGVAQSPRYKIIEKRQSVAFWCNPISGHATLYWYQQILGQGPKLLIQFQNNGVVDDSQLPKDRFSAERLKGVDSTLKIQPAKLEDSAVYLCASRPGTGGLSSYEQYFGPGTRLTVT.

This clonotype has ten or more counts. The chain is built from TRBV27 and TRBJ2-7; D not resolved. The V end was cut by 3 bases, the J end by 3 bases, with 9 bases between. This CDR3 contains 13 residues. Germline-derived CDR1 and CDR2 are MNHEY and SMNVEV (reference sequence). CDR3 bases: TGTGCCAGCAGTTTTGGCCGCTTCTACGAGCAGTACTTC. It yields the protein CASSFGRFYEQYF.

This clonotype was counted a few times. The rearrangement uses TRBV6-1 and TRBJ2-1; 8 nucleotides align to TRBD2. CDR1 MNHNS and CDR2 SASEGT come from the germline V gene. Trimming at V came to 0 bases and at J to 7 bases, leaving 14 bases not matched to a gene. CDR3 length: 18 residues. As DNA, the CDR3 is TGTGCCAGCAGTGAAGCTCCGGGAGGGCCGGTTATAAGGAATGAGCAGTTCTTC. It specifies CASSEAPGGPVIRNEQFF.

V and J are TRBV28 and TRBJ2-7, with D perhaps matching TRBD1 (6 bases). Germline V gene lookup returns CDR1 MDHEN and CDR2 SYDVKM. The V gene lost 6 bases and the J gene lost 0 bases, with 15 bases spanning the gap. The CDR3 contains 15 residues. CDR3 residues: CASSPDRFSSYEQYF. The CDR3 bases are TGTGCCAGCAGCCCGGACAGATTCTCCTCCTACGAGCAGTACTTC.

At least ten counts were recorded for this clonotype. The chain has TRBV13 and TRBJ2-4, with TRBD1 matching 7 bases. Losses at the gene ends were 6 bases for V and 1 base for J; bases not matched to a gene: 12. Looked up from germline, CDR1 is PRHDT and CDR2 is FYEKMQ (reference sequence). CDR3 length: 17 residues. Here the CDR3 DNA reads TGTGCCAGCAGTTACTACGACAGGGTCAGCGCCAAAAACATTCAGTACTTC. Its translation: CASSYYDRVSAKNIQYF. The variable domain in full, completed from reference TRBV13 and TRBJ2-4, reads AAGVIQSPRHLIKEKRETATLKCYPIPRHDTVYWYQQGPGQDPQFLISFYEKMQSDKGSIPDRFSAQQFSDYHSELNMSSLELGDSALYFCASSYYDRVSAKNIQYFGAGTRLSVL.